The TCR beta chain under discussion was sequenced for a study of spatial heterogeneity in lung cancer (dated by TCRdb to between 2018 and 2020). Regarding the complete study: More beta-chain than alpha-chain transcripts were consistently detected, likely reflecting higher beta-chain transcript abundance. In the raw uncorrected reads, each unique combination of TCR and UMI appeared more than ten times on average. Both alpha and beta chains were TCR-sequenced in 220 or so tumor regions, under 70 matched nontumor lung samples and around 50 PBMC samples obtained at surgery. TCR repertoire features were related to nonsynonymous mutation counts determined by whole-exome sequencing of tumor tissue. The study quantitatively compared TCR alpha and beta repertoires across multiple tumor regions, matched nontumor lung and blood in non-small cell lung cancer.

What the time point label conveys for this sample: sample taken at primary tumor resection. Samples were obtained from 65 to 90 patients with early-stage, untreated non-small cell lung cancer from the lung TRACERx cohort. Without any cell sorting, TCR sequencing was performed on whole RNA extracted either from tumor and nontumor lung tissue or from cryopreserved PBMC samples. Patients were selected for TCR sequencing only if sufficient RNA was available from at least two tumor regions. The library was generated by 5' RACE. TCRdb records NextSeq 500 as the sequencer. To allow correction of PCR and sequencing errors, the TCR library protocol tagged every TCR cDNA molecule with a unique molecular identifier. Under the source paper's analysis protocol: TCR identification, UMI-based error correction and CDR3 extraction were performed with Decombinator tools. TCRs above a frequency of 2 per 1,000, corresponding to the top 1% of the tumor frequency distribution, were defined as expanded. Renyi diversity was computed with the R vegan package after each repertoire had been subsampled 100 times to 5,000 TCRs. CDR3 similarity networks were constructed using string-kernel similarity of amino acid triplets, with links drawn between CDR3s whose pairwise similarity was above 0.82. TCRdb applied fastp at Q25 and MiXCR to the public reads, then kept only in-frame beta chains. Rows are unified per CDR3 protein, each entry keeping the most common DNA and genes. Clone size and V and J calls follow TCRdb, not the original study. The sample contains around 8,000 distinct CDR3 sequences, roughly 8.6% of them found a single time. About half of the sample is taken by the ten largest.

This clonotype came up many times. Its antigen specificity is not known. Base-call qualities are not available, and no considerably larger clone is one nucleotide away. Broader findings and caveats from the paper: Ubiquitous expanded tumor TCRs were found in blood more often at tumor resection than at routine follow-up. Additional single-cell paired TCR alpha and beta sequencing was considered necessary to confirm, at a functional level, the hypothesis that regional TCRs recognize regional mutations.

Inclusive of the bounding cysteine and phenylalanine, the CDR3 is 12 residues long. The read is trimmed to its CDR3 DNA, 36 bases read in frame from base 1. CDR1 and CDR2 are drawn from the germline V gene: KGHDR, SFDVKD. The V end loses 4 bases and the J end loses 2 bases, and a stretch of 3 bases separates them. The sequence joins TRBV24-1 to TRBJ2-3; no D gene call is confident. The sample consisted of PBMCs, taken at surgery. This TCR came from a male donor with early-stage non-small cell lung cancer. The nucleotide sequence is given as TGTGCCACCAGTGAAACCACAGATACGCAGTATTTT. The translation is CATSETTDTQYF.